This T cell receptor beta chain emerged from a study of T cell responses to AZD1222 COVID-19 vaccine listed by TCRdb under 2021. Some background on the complete study: TCR sequencing was performed for 230 to 250 trial participants, of whom 200 to 210 were given two doses of AZD1222 and around 25 were given two doses of MenACWY control vaccine. Enrollment into the trials was organized by age into subgroups of 18-55, 56-69 and 70-plus years, and those subgroups contained roughly 150, 30 and 60 TCR-sequenced participants, respectively. Study-level results and caveats: Nearly half of unique spike-specific TCRs reportedly recognized epitopes outside regions mutated in the B.1.351 and B.1.1.7 variants. The 56-69-year group was small, and its depth increase did not reach significance, likely because of low power. Participants were mostly white British, with more females than males. The authors suggested clonal diversity may have been underestimated. CD4 TCRs associated with the vaccine covered the entire spike protein, and the dominant responses were in regions 160-218 and 743-854. Only five or six AZD1222 recipients were SARS-CoV-2 seropositive at baseline, limiting conclusions about previously exposed vaccinees. After two AZD1222 doses, spike-specific TCR breadth and depth were significantly higher than at day 0 and than in MenACWY recipients. Because no samples from the day 14 peak response were available, repertoires could be characterized only after the peak T cell response.

The time point label for this specimen denotes: about 28 days (+/-7) after the second vaccine dose. AZD1222 recipients given second doses at about 4 weeks or at about 12 weeks were pooled, since spike-specific TCR depth and breadth were not found to differ between the two schedules. Samples from vaccinated people were obtained from the UK trials COV001 and COV002, which included a single-blind randomized controlled phase 2/3 trial of AZD1222 (ChAdOx1 nCoV-19) in healthy adults. For TCRbeta chain sequencing, PBMC samples from trial participants were taken at day 0 and at day 28 after the second dose. The CDR3 regions of human TCRbeta chains were subjected to immunosequencing. On the authors' methods: TCRs in the repertoires were matched against a reference library of SARS-CoV-2-specific TCRs that had been generated with the MIRA antigen-specificity platform. Breadth meant the fraction of unique TCRs that were SARS-CoV-2-associated, whereas depth meant the fraction of total T cells that were SARS-CoV-2-associated. Using the MIRA data, each spike-specific TCR was assigned both to the spike region to which the TCR was reactive and to a CD4 or CD8 class. Log10-transformed breadth and depth values were compared by one-way ANOVA with Sidak's multiple comparisons tests. TCRdb holds this immuneACCESS table with in-frame rearrangements only. Some clones are missing; in checked studies, unresolved V genes explain under half, and the rest has no known cause. The DNA was the basis for D and trimming; V, J and clone size are from that table. The sample table shows about 150,000 clones, and roughly 87% are seen once. The leading ten clones occupy 1.1% of the sample.

The CDR3 runs 17 residues from the cysteine to the phenylalanine. Just the 51-base CDR3 DNA is kept, in frame starting at base 1. The germline V gene encodes CDR1 SGHVS and CDR2 FNYEAQ. The junction shows trimming of 1 base on V and 2 bases on J, plus 14 bases between the germline ends. About this clone: Its antigen has not been determined. Base qualities were left out, and no much larger clone turns up one base away.

This receptor chain uses TRBV7-6 and TRBJ2-2; the D gene could be TRBD1 or TRBD2, each one agreeing over 6 bases. This receptor was identified in an adult who received the AZD1222 COVID-19 vaccine. The sample consisted of peripheral blood, taken 28 days after the second AZD1222 dose. The DNA reads as follows: TGTGCCAGCAGCTTAGTCTCTGGGGGGCTTAACACCGGGGAGCTGTTTTTT. Translated, this is CASSLVSGGLNTGELFF.